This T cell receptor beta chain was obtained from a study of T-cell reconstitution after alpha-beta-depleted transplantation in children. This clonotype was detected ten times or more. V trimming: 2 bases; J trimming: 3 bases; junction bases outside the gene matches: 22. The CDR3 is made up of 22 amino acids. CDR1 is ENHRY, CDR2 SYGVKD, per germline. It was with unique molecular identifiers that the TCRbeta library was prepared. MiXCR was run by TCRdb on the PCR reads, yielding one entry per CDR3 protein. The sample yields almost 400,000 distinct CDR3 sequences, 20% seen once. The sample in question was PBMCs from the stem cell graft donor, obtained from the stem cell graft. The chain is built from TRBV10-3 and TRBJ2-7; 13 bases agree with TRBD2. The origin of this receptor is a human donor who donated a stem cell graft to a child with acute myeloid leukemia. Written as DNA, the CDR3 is TGTGCCATCAGTGAGCCATTGTTACCCCCCGGGACTAGCGGGATGGCCTACTACGAGCAGTACTTC. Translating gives CAISEPLLPPGTSGMAYYEQYF.